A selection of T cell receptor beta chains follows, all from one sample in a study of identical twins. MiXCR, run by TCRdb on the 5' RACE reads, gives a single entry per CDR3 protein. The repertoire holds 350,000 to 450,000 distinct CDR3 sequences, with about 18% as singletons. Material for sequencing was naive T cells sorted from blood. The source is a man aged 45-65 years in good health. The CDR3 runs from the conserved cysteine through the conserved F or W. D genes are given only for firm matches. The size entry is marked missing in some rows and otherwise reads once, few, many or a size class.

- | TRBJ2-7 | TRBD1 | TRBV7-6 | CASSIGQGDYEQYF | TGTGCCAGCAGCATTGGACAGGGGGACTACGAGCAGTACTTC
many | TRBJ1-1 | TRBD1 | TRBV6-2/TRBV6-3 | CASSPGGGTEAFF | TGTGCCAGCAGTCCAGGGGGTGGCACTGAAGCTTTCTTT
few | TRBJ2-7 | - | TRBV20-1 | CSAREGYSYEQYF | TGCAGTGCTAGAGAAGGCTACTCCTACGAGCAGTACTTC
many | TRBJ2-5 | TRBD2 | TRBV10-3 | CAISKRLLAGEETQYF | TGTGCCATCAGCAAGAGGTTACTAGCGGGGGAAGAGACCCAGTACTTC
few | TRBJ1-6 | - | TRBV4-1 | CASSLGLRNSPLHF | TGCGCCAGCAGCCTAGGGTTGAGGAATTCACCCCTCCACTTT
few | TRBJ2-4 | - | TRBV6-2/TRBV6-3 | CASSFENIAKNIQYF | TGTGCCAGCAGTTTCGAGAACATAGCCAAAAACATTCAGTACTTC
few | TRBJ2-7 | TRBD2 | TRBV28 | CATVSSGSYEQYF | TGTGCCACCGTAAGCAGCGGGAGTTACGAGCAGTACTTC
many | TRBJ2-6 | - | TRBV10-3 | CAIKSSGANVLTF | TGTGCCATCAAGTCGTCTGGGGCCAACGTCCTGACTTTC
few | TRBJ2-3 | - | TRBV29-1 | CSARRTRRDTQYF | TGCAGCGCTCGGCGGACCCGAAGAGATACGCAGTATTTT
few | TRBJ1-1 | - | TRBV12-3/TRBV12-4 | CASSFFSGGTEAFF | TGTGCCAGCAGTTTCTTTTCGGGAGGCACTGAAGCTTTCTTT
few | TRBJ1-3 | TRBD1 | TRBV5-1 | CASSGGQGTSGNTIYF | TGCGCCAGCAGCGGGGGACAGGGAACCTCTGGAAACACCATATATTTT
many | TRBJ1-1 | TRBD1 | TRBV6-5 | CASSYSIRGTGGLDTEAFF | TGTGCCAGCAGTTACTCGATTAGGGGGACAGGGGGTTTGGACACTGAAGCTTTCTTT
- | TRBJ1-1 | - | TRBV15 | CATKERGSGTEAFF | TGTGCCACAAAGGAAAGGGGCTCGGGCACTGAAGCTTTCTTT
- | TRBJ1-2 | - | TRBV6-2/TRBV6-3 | CASSYLVLHGYTF | TGTGCCAGCAGTTACTTGGTTCTTCATGGCTACACCTTC
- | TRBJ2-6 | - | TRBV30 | CGGSPSSGANVLTF | TGTGGGGGGTCGCCCTCCTCTGGGGCCAACGTCCTGACTTTC
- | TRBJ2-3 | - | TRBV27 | CASSSQRGVSTDTQYF | TGTGCCAGCAGTTCCCAACGGGGAGTTAGCACAGATACGCAGTATTTT
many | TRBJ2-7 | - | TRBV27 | CASYAWGRSYEQYF | TGTGCCAGCTATGCCTGGGGAAGATCCTACGAGCAGTACTTC
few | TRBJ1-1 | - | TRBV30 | CAWSAGLRSTEAFF | TGTGCCTGGAGTGCAGGGTTGCGGAGCACTGAAGCTTTCTTT
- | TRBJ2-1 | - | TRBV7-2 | CASSRSSEQFF | TGTGCCAGCAGCCGCTCCAGCGAGCAGTTCTTC